This TCR beta chain originates from a study of T cell clonality in common variable immunodeficiency. Overall study results and limits: TCRbeta clonality was increased in CVID versus healthy controls. Patient heterogeneity in the CVID cohort limited correlations between repertoire features and clinical complications.

Method: immunoSEQ multiplex PCR; TCRdb's copy keeps in-frame clones and lacks some. This sample has some 53,000 clones and no singletons, with roughly 3.5% in the ten largest. This clone was detected ten times or more. Its matching antigen is unknown. Caucasian heritage predominated among both patients and controls. The origin of this receptor is a person aged 18-70 years in good health. What was sequenced was peripheral blood mononuclear cells.

CDR3 DNA (partial): TGTGCCTGGAGGCCACCAGCTAGCAGCTGGGAGACC. Amino acid sequence: CAWRPPASSWET. The whole CDR3 reads CAWRPPASSWETQYF. This rearrangement joins TRBV30 to TRBJ2-5; D may be TRBD2 (5 bases). The sequence runs out 3 residues before the end of the CDR3; the remainder is reconstructed from the germline J gene. Germline V lookup: CDR1 GTSNPN, CDR2 SVGIG (reference sequence). This CDR3 spans 15 amino acids. Trimming shortened V by 3 bases and J by 5 bases, and 19 bases separated the two germline ends.